Listed below are T cell receptor beta chains from one sample, sequenced in a study of shared clonotypes between healthy human individuals. Using immunoSEQ multiplex PCR, the repertoire was profiled, and TCRdb retains in-frame clones only, with some absent. This table holds about 2,500,000 clones, 85% to 95% found once. The specimen was naive CD4+ T cells sorted from blood. The receptor source for this set is a man between 18 and 29 years old in good health. Both conserved end residues are part of each CDR3. Each record gives: CDR3 protein, CDR3 DNA, D gene, clone size, J gene, V gene. A D gene is named only where the DNA matches it firmly. Expanded clones get a size class; other rows say once, few or many, or leave the size out.

CDR3aa: CATSTLPSSGNTIYF
CDR3nt: TGTGCCACCAGCACACTACCCAGTTCTGGAAACACCATATATTTT
d_gene: NA
abundance: once
j_gene: TRBJ1-3
v_gene: TRBV15

CDR3aa: CASSLGGSYEQYF
CDR3nt: TGTGCCAGCAGCTTAGGGGGGTCCTACGAGCAGTACTTC
d_gene: NA
abundance: NA
j_gene: TRBJ2-7
v_gene: TRBV11-3

CDR3aa: CASSQESGSGAYEQYF
CDR3nt: TGCGCCAGCAGCCAAGAATCTGGGTCGGGGGCCTACGAGCAGTACTTC
d_gene: NA
abundance: NA
j_gene: TRBJ2-7
v_gene: TRBV4-3

CDR3aa: CASSGEGQGGSPLHF
CDR3nt: TGTGCCAGCAGTGGAGAGGGACAGGGTGGTTCACCCCTCCACTTT
d_gene: TRBD1
abundance: NA
j_gene: TRBJ1-6
v_gene: TRBV2

CDR3aa: CASSPAGTGGYEQYF
CDR3nt: TGTGCCAGCTCACCCGCCGGGACAGGGGGATACGAGCAGTACTTC
d_gene: TRBD1
abundance: NA
j_gene: TRBJ2-7
v_gene: TRBV18

CDR3aa: CACLAGPWETQYF
CDR3nt: TGTGCCTGCTTAGCGGGTCCTTGGGAGACCCAGTACTTC
d_gene: TRBD2
abundance: NA
j_gene: TRBJ2-5
v_gene: TRBV2

CDR3aa: CASKVAGETQYF
CDR3nt: TGTGCCAGTAAGGTAGCTGGAGAGACCCAGTACTTC
d_gene: NA
abundance: NA
j_gene: TRBJ2-5
v_gene: TRBV2

CDR3aa: CASSPVTYEQYF
CDR3nt: TGTGCCAGCAGCCCCGTAACCTACGAGCAGTACTTC
d_gene: NA
abundance: NA
j_gene: TRBJ2-7
v_gene: TRBV7-2

CDR3aa: CASSVRTGNQPQHF
CDR3nt: TGTGCCAGCAGTGTTCGGACAGGGAATCAGCCCCAGCATTTT
d_gene: TRBD1
abundance: NA
j_gene: TRBJ1-5
v_gene: TRBV2

CDR3aa: CAAADSRSYNSPLHF
CDR3nt: TGTGCAGCGGCGGACTCCCGCTCCTATAATTCACCCCTCCACTTT
d_gene: NA
abundance: NA
j_gene: TRBJ1-6
v_gene: TRBV6-1

CDR3aa: CASSLAGVTDTQYF
CDR3nt: TGTGCCAGCAGCTTAGCGGGGGTGACAGATACGCAGTATTTT
d_gene: TRBD2
abundance: NA
j_gene: TRBJ2-3
v_gene: TRBV7-3

CDR3aa: CASSEGIGGYTF
CDR3nt: TGTGCCAGCAGCGAGGGGATAGGGGGCTACACCTTC
d_gene: NA
abundance: NA
j_gene: TRBJ1-2
v_gene: TRBV5-6

CDR3aa: CASSTFVGASTNEKLFF
CDR3nt: TGTGCCAGTAGTACCTTCGTTGGGGCATCAACTAATGAAAAACTGTTTTTT
d_gene: NA
abundance: NA
j_gene: TRBJ1-4
v_gene: TRBV19

CDR3aa: CASGREIHNEQFF
CDR3nt: TGTGCCAGCGGGCGGGAAATTCACAATGAGCAGTTCTTC
d_gene: NA
abundance: NA
j_gene: TRBJ2-1
v_gene: TRBV2

CDR3aa: CASSFSQRETQYF
CDR3nt: TGTGCCAGCTCCTTCAGCCAGAGGGAGACCCAGTACTTC
d_gene: NA
abundance: once
j_gene: TRBJ2-5
v_gene: TRBV18

CDR3aa: CATVDRGLHEQFF
CDR3nt: TGTGCCACCGTGGACAGGGGGCTGCATGAGCAGTTCTTC
d_gene: TRBD1
abundance: NA
j_gene: TRBJ2-1
v_gene: TRBV10-3

CDR3aa: CASSALQVGDSPLHF
CDR3nt: TGTGCCAGCAGTGCCCTCCAGGTCGGTGATTCACCCCTCCACTTT
d_gene: NA
abundance: NA
j_gene: TRBJ1-6
v_gene: TRBV2

CDR3aa: CASSTAPVYGYTF
CDR3nt: TGTGCCAGCAGCACCGCCCCGGTCTATGGCTACACCTTC
d_gene: NA
abundance: NA
j_gene: TRBJ1-2
v_gene: TRBV5-4

CDR3aa: CASSVVGTSGGLSYNEQFF
CDR3nt: TGTGCCAGCAGCGTAGTAGGGACTAGCGGGGGGCTCTCCTACAATGAGCAGTTCTTC
d_gene: TRBD2
abundance: once
j_gene: TRBJ2-1
v_gene: TRBV9

CDR3aa: CASSLEQDISYEQYF
CDR3nt: TGTGCCAGCAGCTTAGAACAGGATATCTCCTACGAGCAGTACTTC
d_gene: NA
abundance: NA
j_gene: TRBJ2-7
v_gene: TRBV7-8

CDR3aa: CAWSIARTGTQETQYF
CDR3nt: TGTGCCTGGAGTATAGCTAGGACAGGCACCCAAGAGACCCAGTACTTC
d_gene: TRBD1
abundance: NA
j_gene: TRBJ2-5
v_gene: TRBV30

CDR3aa: CASSYSMPRGRNEQFF
CDR3nt: TGTGCCAGCAGTTACTCGATGCCGCGGGGGAGAAATGAGCAGTTCTTC
d_gene: TRBD2
abundance: NA
j_gene: TRBJ2-1
v_gene: TRBV6-5

CDR3aa: CASSQAGSGYTF
CDR3nt: TGCGCCAGCAGCCAGGCTGGATCGGGCTACACCTTC
d_gene: NA
abundance: NA
j_gene: TRBJ1-2
v_gene: TRBV4-3

CDR3aa: CASSPTRNEQFF
CDR3nt: TGCGCCAGCAGTCCAACCAGGAATGAGCAGTTCTTC
d_gene: NA
abundance: once
j_gene: TRBJ2-1
v_gene: TRBV10-1

CDR3aa: CASSFQPGQGKAEQYF
CDR3nt: TGTGCCAGCAGCTTCCAACCGGGACAGGGCAAGGCCGAGCAGTACTTC
d_gene: TRBD1
abundance: NA
j_gene: TRBJ2-7
v_gene: TRBV7-2

CDR3aa: CASTRDGNTEAFF
CDR3nt: TGTGCCAGCACCCGAGACGGGAACACTGAAGCTTTCTTT
d_gene: NA
abundance: NA
j_gene: TRBJ1-1
v_gene: TRBV7-2

CDR3aa: CASSFPAGSYEQYF
CDR3nt: TGTGCCAGCAGTTTTCCAGCGGGCTCCTACGAGCAGTACTTC
d_gene: NA
abundance: NA
j_gene: TRBJ2-7
v_gene: TRBV6-6

CDR3aa: CASSLARGANTGELFF
CDR3nt: TGTGCCAGCAGCTTGGCTAGGGGGGCCAACACCGGGGAGCTGTTTTTT
d_gene: NA
abundance: few
j_gene: TRBJ2-2
v_gene: TRBV5-4

CDR3aa: CASSPSESTGELFF
CDR3nt: TGTGCCAGCAGTCCTTCCGAGAGCACCGGGGAGCTGTTTTTT
d_gene: NA
abundance: NA
j_gene: TRBJ2-2
v_gene: TRBV27

CDR3aa: CASTLGLAAGGTQYF
CDR3nt: TGCGCCAGCACCCTTGGACTAGCGGCCGGTGGGACCCAGTACTTC
d_gene: TRBD2
abundance: NA
j_gene: TRBJ2-5
v_gene: TRBV5-1

CDR3aa: CASSRRTGKDTDTQYF
CDR3nt: TGCGCCAGCAGCCGACGGACAGGGAAGGACACAGATACGCAGTATTTT
d_gene: TRBD1
abundance: once
j_gene: TRBJ2-3
v_gene: TRBV4-1

CDR3aa: CASGLGPVADTQYF
CDR3nt: TGTGCTAGTGGCCTTGGGCCCGTTGCGGATACGCAGTATTTT
d_gene: NA
abundance: NA
j_gene: TRBJ2-3
v_gene: TRBV12-5

CDR3aa: CASSLGRESDTQYF
CDR3nt: TGTGCCAGCAGCTTAGGGAGGGAGTCGGATACGCAGTATTTT
d_gene: TRBD2
abundance: NA
j_gene: TRBJ2-3
v_gene: TRBV2

CDR3aa: CASRGNNEQFF
CDR3nt: TGTGCCAGCAGGGGAAACAATGAGCAGTTCTTC
d_gene: NA
abundance: few
j_gene: TRBJ2-1
v_gene: TRBV6-5

CDR3aa: CASSLGRSSSYEQYF
CDR3nt: TGTGCCAGCAGCTTAGGTCGCTCTAGCTCCTACGAGCAGTACTTC
d_gene: NA
abundance: NA
j_gene: TRBJ2-7
v_gene: TRBV7-2

CDR3aa: CASSQMAEISPLHF
CDR3nt: TGCGCCAGCAGCCAAATGGCGGAAATTTCACCCCTCCACTTT
d_gene: NA
abundance: NA
j_gene: TRBJ1-6
v_gene: TRBV4-3

CDR3aa: CASCGQSLTNEKLFF
CDR3nt: TGTGCCAGCTGTGGACAGTCTTTAACTAATGAAAAACTGTTTTTT
d_gene: NA
abundance: NA
j_gene: TRBJ1-4
v_gene: TRBV2

CDR3aa: CASREQGLSNSPLHF
CDR3nt: TGTGCCAGCAGAGAACAGGGGTTGAGTAATTCACCCCTCCACTTT
d_gene: TRBD1
abundance: NA
j_gene: TRBJ1-6
v_gene: TRBV2

CDR3aa: CASSLEPSAGGYEQYF
CDR3nt: TGCGCCAGCAGCTTGGAACCCTCAGCGGGGGGGTACGAGCAGTACTTC
d_gene: TRBD2
abundance: NA
j_gene: TRBJ2-7
v_gene: TRBV5-1

CDR3aa: CASSLSSEATGELFF
CDR3nt: TGCGCCAGCAGCTTGAGCAGCGAGGCCACCGGGGAGCTGTTTTTT
d_gene: NA
abundance: NA
j_gene: TRBJ2-2
v_gene: TRBV5-1

CDR3aa: CAWSVSGGPYNEQFF
CDR3nt: TGTGCCTGGAGTGTGAGCGGGGGTCCCTACAATGAGCAGTTCTTC
d_gene: TRBD2
abundance: NA
j_gene: TRBJ2-1
v_gene: TRBV30

CDR3aa: CASSVATPSGGATVSTDTQYF
CDR3nt: TGTGCCAGCAGCGTAGCTACCCCTAGCGGGGGGGCGACAGTAAGCACAGATACGCAGTATTTT
d_gene: TRBD2
abundance: NA
j_gene: TRBJ2-3
v_gene: TRBV9

CDR3aa: CASSSPGQGNPEAFF
CDR3nt: TGTGCCAGCAGCTCCCCGGGACAGGGTAACCCTGAAGCTTTCTTT
d_gene: TRBD1
abundance: once
j_gene: TRBJ1-1
v_gene: TRBV5-5

CDR3aa: CASSLWGKGQTNTEAFF
CDR3nt: TGTGCCAGCAGCTTGTGGGGTAAGGGGCAAACCAACACTGAAGCTTTCTTT
d_gene: NA
abundance: NA
j_gene: TRBJ1-1
v_gene: TRBV5-4